This T cell receptor (beta chain) was recovered during a study of T cell repertoires in aging, cancer and after chemotherapy (dated 2019 in TCRdb). Broadly, across the study: Donors were distributed across six age groups ranging from 30 or younger to 70 or older, with at least three individuals included per group. In the hematological group, the paired samples taken before and after chemotherapy came from chronic lymphocytic leukemia patients who were treated with regimens based on fludarabine or bendamustine. Millions of TCR reads were contained in the full dataset. To look at immunoaging and at how T cells reconstitute after chemotherapy, the study profiled TCR beta repertoires in peripheral blood from both healthy donors and cancer patients. A cohort of about 220 cancer patients (around 94 with hematological and 124 with solid cancers) was assembled, and approximately 97 healthy donors were included as a reference group.

Multiplex touch-down PCR with a mixed TRB-A/B primer pool was used to amplify rearranged TRB sequences covering the V, D and J segments. Two consecutive PCR reactions with Phusion HS II polymerase added Illumina adapters and sample indices to the amplicons. The amplicons were purified from gel with the NucleoSpin Gel and PCR Clean-up kit and then assessed with Qubit and an Agilent 2100 Bioanalyzer. The libraries were sequenced on an Illumina MiSeq with 600-cycle, single-indexed, paired-end runs. The study's own analysis went as follows. MiXCR versions 2.12 and 3.0.5 were used to process TRB sequences. Each unique CDR3 nucleotide sequence was counted as one clone, and only productive sequences with at least two reads were retained. Shannon diversity, evenness, clonality (one minus evenness), and alpha-parameterized diversity profiles from alpha 0 to 5 were included as repertoire metrics. The IGoR algorithm was used to calculate generation probabilities of clones in the paired pre- and post-chemotherapy samples. Clones were called with MiXCR by TCRdb after fastp trimmed the public reads at Q25, and only in-frame beta chains were retained. A single entry per CDR3 protein holds the most common genes and DNA from its merged rows. The V and J calls reflect TCRdb's pipeline rather than the authors' work. The sample table records about 5,700 distinct CDR3 sequences; 35% to 55% of these occur just once. Approximately 7.5% of the sample is in the top ten clones.

Genomic DNA extracted from peripheral blood, rather than sorted cells or RNA, was used as the source for amplification of TCR beta rearrangements. CDR1 and CDR2 are drawn from the germline V gene (reference sequence): LNHDA, SQIVND. V loses 7 bases of germline sequence and J loses 6 bases, and the interval between the two ends is 20 bases. CDR3 length: 15 amino acids, cysteine to phenylalanine. Only the CDR3 portion is preserved as DNA: 45 bases, with reading frame beginning at the first base. This clonotype has more than one count but fewer than ten. What antigen it recognizes has not been identified. It has no much larger one-base neighbor in the sample; base qualities were not kept. Results and caveats for the whole study, not just this receptor: In healthy donors, the drop in TCR diversity with age came mainly from a loss of richness, whereas in cancer patients a loss of evenness also played a part. It was noted by the authors that conclusions about immunological memory after chemotherapy cannot be drawn from the repertoire data. In both cancer cohorts, the median generation probability rose over the chemotherapy interval, which suggests that the repertoire was reconstituted through rebound thymic output. Significantly lower blood TCR diversity and higher clonality were observed in untreated patients with hematological or solid cancers than in age-matched healthy donors. Lymphoid organ infiltration was present in the hematological cancer patients, and this infiltration may itself impair thymic emigration or the expansion of peripheral T cells.

The sample consisted of blood. The receptor was derived from a human donor with a blood cancer. The V and J genes are TRBV19 and TRBJ2-3; too little of a D gene remains to name it. The nucleotide sequence reads as follows: TGTGCCAGTACTTACACCCTTGGAAGGTTGGATACGCAGTATTTT. Its protein product is CASTYTLGRLDTQYF.